These 22 T cell receptor beta chains were all obtained from the same sample, sequenced in a study of CD8+ T cells in alopecia areata. cDNA serving as the sequencing template came from extracted, reverse transcribed RNA. Measured with immunoSEQ multiplex PCR; TCRdb has only the in-frame clones, and not every one. This sample has fewer than 250,000 clones; less than 45% occur once, and the top ten carry around 2.8%. Treatment: oral pan-JAK inhibitor, 5-10 mg twice daily. Material: CD4+ T cells sorted from blood, obtained at approximately week 36, from a patient treated with tofacitinib. All receptors derive from a human donor with alopecia areata.

The J gene is TRBJ2-1, the V gene TRBV2; D not resolved. Trimming left V 5 bases short and J 9 bases short, with 14 bases between. There are 13 residues in the CDR3. CDR1 is SNHLY, CDR2 FYNNEI, per germline. CDR3 sequence: CASSSTNLGEQFF. The CDR3 nucleotides are TGTGCCAGCAGTTCGACCAATTTGGGTGAGCAGTTCTTC.

This clone has just a few counts. The chain couples TRBV14 to TRBJ2-1, with 12 bases lining up with TRBD1. The CDR3 totals 17 residues. Germline V gives CDR1 SGHDN, CDR2 FVKESK. V shed 2 bases and J 9 bases; nucleotides not matched to a gene: 11. CDR3: CASSQYRDRGPRSEQFF. The DNA for the CDR3 is TGTGCCAGCAGCCAATACCGGGACAGGGGGCCAAGGAGTGAGCAGTTCTTC.

This sequence joins TRBV11-1 and TRBJ1-6; 8 nucleotides match TRBD1. The CDR3 is 15 residues long. After removal of 8 bases from V and 2 bases from J, the junction contained 5 bases not matched to a gene. Germline V gene sequence: CDR1 SGHAT, CDR2 FQDESV (reference sequence). The CDR3 spells CASRPTGAYNSPLHF. DNA of the CDR3: TGTGCCAGCCGACCGACAGGGGCCTATAATTCACCCCTCCACTTT.

The J gene is TRBJ2-1, the V gene TRBV4-3, with 10 positions matching TRBD2. The CDR3 runs to 17 residues. The ends lost 4 bases at V and 0 bases at J; junction bases unmatched: 6. Per the germline V gene, CDR1 is LGHNA and CDR2 is YSLEER. The CDR3: CASSLGLAVSSYNEQFF. In DNA, the CDR3 is TGCGCCAGCAGCCTTGGACTAGCGGTTAGCTCCTACAATGAGCAGTTCTTC.

The chain recombines TRBV4-3 with TRBJ1-2; D not certain. This CDR3 has 14 residues. Trimming removed 4 bases at V and 0 bases at J, with 9 bases between. Germline assignment: CDR1 LGHNA and CDR2 YSLEER. CDR3 sequence (DNA): TGCGCCAGCAGCCGGACGGCCTCTAACTATGGCTACACCTTC. Residues: CASSRTASNYGYTF.

The V gene is TRBV29-1, the J gene TRBJ1-4; possibly TRBD1 for D (5 bases). The length of the CDR3 is 13 residues. Germline values: CDR1 SQVTM, CDR2 ANQGSEA. Trimming pared 6 bases from V and 0 bases from J, leaving 8 bases between. The CDR3 is CSVGVATNEKLFF. CDR3 in DNA: TGCAGCGTAGGGGTGGCAACTAATGAAAAACTGTTTTTT.

This clone was observed a single time. One end of the junction fails to match germline, which may point to a read error. This chain links TRBV7-7 with TRBJ2-3, with D tentatively TRBD1 (5 bases). This CDR3 has 16 amino acids. Germline values: CDR1 SSHAT, CDR2 FNYEAQ (reference sequence). The CDR3 DNA sequence: TGTGCTAGCAGCTCCAGTTTGGGGCTAGGAACAGATACGCAGTATTTT. It specifies CASSSSLGLGTDTQYF.

This clone was observed a few times. J is TRBJ2-7 and V is TRBV6-1; possibly TRBD2 for D (5 bases). Germline V CDR1 and CDR2: MNHNS, SASEGT. V was shortened by 5 bases and J by 6 bases, with 11 bases between the two germline ends. The CDR3 has 12 residues. CDR3 sequence (DNA): TGTGCCAGCAGTCTTGGAGGCGCCGAGCAGTACTTC. Its protein is CASSLGGAEQYF.

The chain employs TRBV2 and TRBJ1-2; the D gene is possibly TRBD1 (6 bases). Trimming cost V 3 bases and J 5 bases, with 19 bases left between them. This CDR3 comprises 16 residues. The germline V gene encodes CDR1 SNHLY and CDR2 FYNNEI. For the CDR3, the DNA is TGTGCCAGCAGTGATTTTCAGGGGCGGGCCGGATATGGCTACACCTTC. Translating it yields CASSDFQGRAGYGYTF. Filled out from reference TRBV2 and TRBJ1-2, the complete variable domain reads EPEVTQTPSHQVTQMGQEVILRCVPISNHLYFYWYRQILGQKVEFLVSFYNNEISEKSEIFDDQFSVERPDGSNFTLKIRSTKLEDSAMYFCASSDFQGRAGYGYTFGSGTRLTVV.

This clone appeared a few times. The CDR3 region has the DNA TGTGCCAGCAGCCCGGGGAGCCCGGGGGAGCAGTTCTTC. This codes for CASSPGSPGEQFF. The J gene is TRBJ2-1, the V gene TRBV11-2, with D possibly TRBD2 on 5 matching bases. CDR3 length equals 13 residues. CDR1 is SGHAT and CDR2 is FQNNGV in the germline V gene. Trimming left V 5 bases short and J 10 bases short, with 15 bases between.

This clone was seen only once. The J gene is TRBJ1-4, the V gene TRBV29-1; perhaps TRBD1 as D (6 bases). The germline V and J ends were trimmed by 7 bases and 1 base, with 10 bases remaining between them. The CDR3 has 13 amino acids. The germline gives CDR1 SQVTM, CDR2 ANQGSEA. The CDR3 DNA follows: TGCAGCGGCAAAGGGGGAACTAATGAAAAACTGTTTTTT. Encoded protein: CSGKGGTNEKLFF.

The J gene is TRBJ2-3, the V gene TRBV2; 12 positions agree with TRBD2. This CDR3 spans 17 amino acids. V lost 5 bases to trimming and J lost 1 base; unmatched junction nucleotides: 7. The germline gives CDR1 SNHLY, CDR2 FYNNEI. As DNA, the CDR3 is TGTGCCAGCAGTCCTAACAGACTAGCGGGGGGCACAGATACGCAGTATTTT. Translating gives CASSPNRLAGGTDTQYF. Combining the CDR3 with reference TRBV2 and TRBJ2-3 gives the whole variable domain EPEVTQTPSHQVTQMGQEVILRCVPISNHLYFYWYRQILGQKVEFLVSFYNNEISEKSEIFDDQFSVERPDGSNFTLKIRSTKLEDSAMYFCASSPNRLAGGTDTQYFGPGTRLTVL.

Regarding this clone: In the same sample, other DNA sequences code for this CDR3. The rearrangement uses TRBV7-3 and TRBJ1-1; D is undetermined. V gave up 0 bases and J gave up 0 bases, with 2 bases separating them. The CDR3 is made up of 13 amino acids. Germline V lookup: CDR1 SGHTA, CDR2 FQGTGA. CDR3 bases: TGTGCCAGCAGCTTAACGATGAACACTGAAGCTTTCTTT. Its translation is CASSLTMNTEAFF.

The chain has TRBV4-1 and TRBJ1-5, with D tentatively TRBD1 (5 bases). V was clipped by 2 bases and J by 4 bases, with 12 bases between them. This CDR3 contains 15 residues. The germline gives CDR1 MGHRA, CDR2 YSYEKL. CDR3 amino acids: CASSQWVAGNQPQHF. The CDR3 bases are TGCGCCAGCAGCCAATGGGTAGCAGGGAATCAGCCCCAGCATTTT.

This clone was counted a few times. The chain is built from TRBV7-2 and TRBJ2-2; D remains unclear. The length of the CDR3 is 13 residues. CDR1 and CDR2 (germline): SGHTA, FQGNSA. V was clipped by 4 bases and J by 7 bases, with 10 bases between them. This CDR3 reads CASSSRPGGELFF. CDR3 bases: TGTGCCAGCAGCTCCCGACCGGGCGGGGAGCTGTTTTTT.

This clone was seen once. The chain couples TRBV20-1 to TRBJ2-1; no reliable D call. The CDR3 extends over 11 amino acids. Germline CDR1 is DFQATT and CDR2 is SNEGSKA (reference sequence). The V end lost 0 bases, the J end lost 9 bases, and 6 bases lay between the germline ends. CDR3 coding DNA: TGCAGTGCTAGAGATTTATTTGAGCAGTTCTTC. Its translation: CSARDLFEQFF.

This clone occurred a few times. The chain employs TRBV10-3 and TRBJ2-5; 7 nucleotides match TRBD1. Germline loops: CDR1 ENHRY, CDR2 SYGVKD. The trim removed 4 bases at V and 0 bases at J, leaving 2 bases unmatched. The CDR3 has 14 amino acids. The CDR3, as DNA: TGTGCCATCAGTGCGGGACAGCACCAAGAGACCCAGTACTTC. This translates into CAISAGQHQETQYF.

The chain couples TRBV2 to TRBJ2-2; 8 bases agree with TRBD2. Unmatched junction bases numbered 9, after V lost 7 bases and J lost 5 bases. The CDR3 is 15 amino acids. Germline CDR1 and CDR2: SNHLY and FYNNEI. The CDR3, as DNA: TGTGCCAGCAATTTAGCGGGAACGGTAACCGGGGAGCTGTTTTTT. Translation gives CASNLAGTVTGELFF.

The chain joins TRBV14 to TRBJ2-6; no clear D. Germline V gene lookup returns CDR1 SGHDN and CDR2 FVKESK. Trimming took 5 bases from V and 0 from J, leaving 8 bases between them. This CDR3 is 15 amino acids long. The CDR3 here is CASSYTRSGANVLTF. CDR3 sequence (DNA): TGTGCCAGCAGCTACACCCGCTCTGGGGCCAACGTCCTGACTTTC. The full variable domain, with the rest looked up from reference TRBV14 and TRBJ2-6, is EAGVTQFPSHSVIEKGQTVTLRCDPISGHDNLYWYRRVMGKEIKFLLHFVKESKQDESGMPNNRFLAERTGGTYSTLKVQPAELEDSGVYFCASSYTRSGANVLTFGAGSRLTVL.

This clone appeared a few times. V is TRBV28 and J is TRBJ2-2, with 8 bases lining up with TRBD1. J gave up 3 bases and V 3 bases, and 3 bases lay outside the gene matches. The CDR3 consists of 15 residues. Germline loops: CDR1 MDHEN, CDR2 SYDVKM. The CDR3, as DNA: TGTGCCAGCAGTTTGACAGGGGAGTACACCGGGGAGCTGTTTTTT. Protein sequence: CASSLTGEYTGELFF. The full variable domain, in which reference TRBV28 and TRBJ2-2 provide the parts outside the CDR3, is DVKVTQSSRYLVKRTGEKVFLECVQDMDHENMFWYRQDPGLGLRLIYFSYDVKMKEKGDIPEGYSVSREKKERFSLILESASTNQTSMYLCASSLTGEYTGELFFGEGSRLTVL.

This clone was found many times. The genes are TRBV18 and TRBJ1-2; D is perhaps TRBD1 (5 bases). Trimming removed 3 bases at V and 7 bases at J, with 24 bases between. The germline V gene encodes CDR1 KGHSH and CDR2 LQKENI. This CDR3 has 17 residues. The CDR3 sequence: CASSPGTMSGSFSGYTF. DNA for the CDR3: TGTGCCAGCTCACCCGGGACGATGTCCGGATCCTTTTCTGGCTACACCTTC.

V gene TRBV30 combines with J gene TRBJ1-1; the D gene is possibly TRBD1 (5 bases). The CDR3 covers 15 residues. Germline CDR1 and CDR2: GTSNPN and SVGIG (reference sequence). V lost 0 bases, J lost 1 base, and 12 bases lay in between. The DNA for the CDR3 is TGTGCCTGGAGTGTATTAGGACAAGCGAACACTGAAGCTTTCTTT. It translates to CAWSVLGQANTEAFF.